A single sample is the source of the 23 T cell receptor beta chains below, sequenced in a study of CD8 T cells in Susac syndrome. cDNA came from roughly 0.47 to 1 ug RNA primed by random hexamers. TCRdb called the immunoSEQ multiplex PCR reads again in MiXCR, with one record for every CDR3 protein. Among 180,000 or so distinct CDR3 sequences, roughly 94% were seen once, and the ten largest hold 0.09% to 0.1%. Material for sequencing was CD4+ T cells from PBMCs. The receptors were sampled from a human donor with Susac syndrome.

The rearrangement links TRBV28 to TRBJ1-5; 7 bases map to TRBD1. Germline loops: CDR1 MDHEN, CDR2 SYDVKM. The V gene end was trimmed by 5 bases and the J gene end by 6 bases; junction bases not matched to a gene: 13. The CDR3 is 16 amino acids. CDR3 in amino acids: CASSRQGGGVSQPQHF. CDR3 nucleotides: TGTGCCAGCAGTAGACAAGGGGGCGGGGTAAGTCAGCCCCAGCATTTT.

V gene TRBV20-1 combines with J gene TRBJ2-1; unclear D gene. This CDR3 is built from 12 residues. Germline loops: CDR1 DFQATT, CDR2 SNEGSKA (reference sequence). Trimming left V 3 bases short and J 0 bases short, with 3 bases between. The CDR3, as DNA: TGCAGTGCTAGTACCTCCTACAATGAGCAGTTCTTC. Translating gives CSASTSYNEQFF.

The chain recombines TRBV28 with TRBJ1-3; unclear D gene. V was shortened by 3 bases and J by 2 bases, with 14 bases between the two germline ends. The CDR3 runs to 16 residues. Germline V gives CDR1 MDHEN, CDR2 SYDVKM. The CDR3 protein is CASSFELGVAGNTIYF. CDR3 nucleotide sequence: TGTGCCAGCAGTTTTGAACTTGGGGTAGCTGGAAACACCATATATTTT.

The chain couples TRBV25-1 to TRBJ2-7; a possible D gene is TRBD2 (5 bases). Germline CDR1 is MGHDK and CDR2 is SYGVNS. The V and J ends lost 6 bases and 2 bases respectively, with 11 bases between them. The CDR3 spans 13 residues. CDR3 sequence (DNA): TGTGCCAGCAGGAGGGCGGCGACCTACGAGCAGTACTTC. This gives the protein CASRRAATYEQYF.

This chain uses TRBV3-1 with TRBJ2-6; D gene unclear. This CDR3 contains 15 residues. Germline V gene lookup returns CDR1 LGHDT and CDR2 YNNKEL (reference sequence). Trimming pared 0 bases from V and 2 bases from J, leaving 5 bases between. CDR3 DNA sequence: TGTGCCAGCAGCCAAGAATTCCCTGGGGCCAACGTCCTGACTTTC. Translated, it gives CASSQEFPGANVLTF.

The V call is TRBV20-1, the J call TRBJ1-1; 9 bases line up with TRBD1. The CDR3 runs to 13 residues. J lost 11 bases, V lost 6 bases, and 13 bases had no gene match. Germline values: CDR1 DFQATT, CDR2 SNEGSKA (reference sequence). CDR3 nucleotide sequence: TGCAGTGCCGAGGGACAGGGTATTGGAGAGGCTTTCTTT. Amino acid sequence: CSAEGQGIGEAFF.

The genes are TRBV5-1 and TRBJ1-1; D gene unclear. CDR1 SGHRS and CDR2 YFSETQ come from the germline V gene. Trimming left V 2 bases short and J 1 base short, with 9 bases between. The CDR3 extends over 14 amino acids. The CDR3 bases are TGCGCCAGCAGCTTTAATTACCCGAACACTGAAGCTTTCTTT. Translating gives CASSFNYPNTEAFF.

This rearrangement joins TRBV4-1 to TRBJ1-2; 7 positions match TRBD1. J gave up 6 bases and V 5 bases, and 12 bases lay outside the gene matches. CDR3 size: 15 residues. CDR1 and CDR2 (germline): MGHRA, YSYEKL. The CDR3 spells CASSSQLTGKDGYTF. The CDR3 DNA follows: TGCGCCAGCAGCTCCCAGCTGACAGGGAAGGATGGCTACACCTTC.

CDR3 bases: TGCAGTGCTAGAGGGGGGGGTGAGATGGCACCCCTCCACTTT. Its translation is CSARGGGEMAPLHF. The chain couples TRBV20-1 to TRBJ1-6, with a possible D match to TRBD1 (5 bases). V lost 1 base, J lost 11 bases, and 15 bases lay in between. CDR3 length equals 14 residues. Germline V CDR1 and CDR2: DFQATT, SNEGSKA (reference sequence).

This chain connects TRBV2 to TRBJ2-7; 7 bases map to TRBD1. The germline V gene encodes CDR1 SNHLY and CDR2 FYNNEI. J gave up 0 bases and V 11 bases, and 7 bases lay outside the gene matches. The CDR3 is 13 amino acids. The CDR3 region is CAGGTESSYEQYF. The CDR3 DNA sequence: TGTGCCGGTGGGACAGAGAGCTCCTACGAGCAGTACTTC.

This chain connects TRBV11-2 to TRBJ2-3, with D possibly being TRBD2 (5 bases). Germline V gene sequence: CDR1 SGHAT, CDR2 FQNNGV. The CDR3 runs 17 residues. The V gene lost 2 bases and the J gene lost 2 bases, with 17 bases spanning the gap. This CDR3 reads CASSLRLAQRHTDTQYF. DNA of the CDR3: TGTGCCAGCAGCTTAAGGCTAGCCCAACGGCACACAGATACGCAGTATTTT.

The chain uses TRBV29-1 and TRBJ1-1; 8 nucleotides line up with TRBD1. Trimming removed 4 bases from V and 0 bases from J; junction bases left unmatched: 10. The CDR3 sequence is 16 residues long. Per the germline V gene, CDR1 is SQVTM and CDR2 is ANQGSEA. The CDR3 DNA sequence: TGCAGCGTTGCTGACGCAGGGGGCCATTTGAACACTGAAGCTTTCTTT. This gives the protein CSVADAGGHLNTEAFF.

The chain combines TRBV12-3 or TRBV12-4 with TRBJ1-2; a possible D gene is TRBD1 (5 bases). V shed 5 bases and J shed 4 bases, with 8 bases lying between them. This CDR3 is built from 12 residues. DNA of the CDR3: TGTGCCAGCAGTGGCAGGGCCTATGGCTACACCTTC. This sequence encodes CASSGRAYGYTF.

This chain links TRBV14 with TRBJ1-5; no firm D call. CDR3 length equals 13 residues. Germline V gene lookup returns CDR1 SGHDN and CDR2 FVKESK. The V end was cut by 1 base, the J end by 7 bases, with 8 bases between. DNA of the CDR3: TGTGCCAGCAGCCAAGGGTACTCGCAGCCCCAGCATTTT. This translates into CASSQGYSQPQHF.

This rearrangement joins TRBV7-9 to TRBJ2-1; TRBD2 matches 7 bases. This CDR3 spans 15 amino acids. V shed 0 bases and J 9 bases; nucleotides not matched to a gene: 8. Germline V CDR1 and CDR2: SEHNR, FQNEAQ (reference sequence). The chain's CDR3 is CASSLASGWTGEQFF. The CDR3 region has the DNA TGTGCCAGCAGCTTAGCTAGCGGGTGGACCGGTGAGCAGTTCTTC.

This chain joins TRBV2 and TRBJ2-7; 11 nucleotides line up with TRBD2. The CDR3 covers 16 residues. V lost 5 bases and J lost 6; bases outside the gene matches: 12. Germline V gives CDR1 SNHLY, CDR2 FYNNEI. CDR3 coding DNA: TGTGCCAGCAGTCAACGGAGGGTTAGCGGGAGGGTCGAGCAGTACTTC. Translating it yields CASSQRRVSGRVEQYF.

The chain employs TRBV20-1 and TRBJ2-5; 10 bases are shared with TRBD2. Trimming at V came to 5 bases and at J to 1 base, leaving 10 bases not matched to a gene. Germline CDR1 is DFQATT and CDR2 is SNEGSKA (reference sequence). This CDR3 spans 16 amino acids. The CDR3 DNA sequence: TGCAGTGCTTCCCCAAGGGGACTAGCGCTCCAAGAGACCCAGTACTTC. It specifies CSASPRGLALQETQYF.

The count of this clonotype is one. This chain links TRBV29-1 with TRBJ1-1, with D perhaps TRBD1 (5 bases). V dropped 2 bases and J dropped 6 bases, with 16 bases sitting between them. The CDR3 runs to 14 residues. The germline V gene encodes CDR1 SQVTM and CDR2 ANQGSEA. The CDR3 DNA reads TGCAGCGTTGAAATGGGGACCTCGATCGCTGAAGCTTTCTTT. Translated: CSVEMGTSIAEAFF.

The V call is TRBV6-1, the J call TRBJ1-2, with 7 bases fitting TRBD1. This CDR3 is built from 15 residues. V dropped 1 base and J dropped 4; count of bases not matched to a gene: 6. Germline assignment: CDR1 MNHNS and CDR2 SASEGT. The CDR3 loop is CASSEVETGLYGYTF. DNA for the CDR3: TGTGCCAGCAGTGAAGTGGAGACAGGGCTCTATGGCTACACCTTC.

This clonotype was seen more than once but under ten times. The chain uses TRBV2 and TRBJ2-5, with D unresolved. The CDR3 is 12 amino acids. Per the germline V gene, CDR1 is SNHLY and CDR2 is FYNNEI. V shed 0 bases and J shed 5 bases, with 4 bases lying between them. This CDR3 is CASSEAGETQYF. The CDR3 nucleotides are TGTGCCAGCAGTGAAGCTGGGGAGACCCAGTACTTC.

V is TRBV3-1 and J is TRBJ2-1; TRBD2 agrees at 16 bases. The CDR3 is 17 amino acids. CDR1 LGHDT and CDR2 YNNKEL come from the germline V gene (reference sequence). Losses at the gene ends were 3 bases for V and 3 bases for J; bases not matched to a gene: 2. In nucleotides, the CDR3 is TGTGCCAGCAGCCAGGGACTAGCGGGAGGGTACTACAATGAGCAGTTCTTC. This translates into CASSQGLAGGYYNEQFF.

The chain couples TRBV20-1 to TRBJ2-2; TRBD2 matches 14 bases. CDR1 is DFQATT and CDR2 is SNEGSKA in the germline V gene (reference sequence). This CDR3 contains 17 residues. V shed 0 bases and J 5 bases; nucleotides not matched to a gene: 5. The CDR3 DNA reads as TGCAGTGCTAGAGATGGGACTAGCGGGAGTCAGACCGGGGAGCTGTTTTTT. It specifies CSARDGTSGSQTGELFF.

This sequence joins TRBV20-1 and TRBJ1-1; the D is unclear. From germline, CDR1 is DFQATT and CDR2 SNEGSKA (reference sequence). This CDR3 is built from 12 residues. V lost 5 bases and J 1 base, leaving 8 bases between the germline ends. The CDR3 protein is CSAETENTEAFF. The DNA of the CDR3 is TGCAGTGCTGAGACGGAGAACACTGAAGCTTTCTTT.